One sample yielded the 23 T cell receptor beta chains listed below, sequenced in a study of Ad26.COV2.S vaccination and SARS-CoV-2 variants. As for treatment: some 20 received Ad26.COV2.S at low or high dose, single or two shots; roughly five received placebo; per-sample allocation not given. The study sampled participants on day 63 after the first vaccine or placebo injection. Here immunoSEQ multiplex PCR was the method, and the copy in TCRdb shows in-frame clones only, minus some. Here the sample spans about 260,000 clones, around nine tenths being singletons. Sequenced here: peripheral blood, sampled in a trial of Ad26.COV2.S vaccine versus placebo. The source is a person aged 18-65 years who received the Ad26.COV2.S COVID-19 vaccine or a placebo.

The chain has TRBV4-3 and TRBJ2-3, with 10 nucleotides matching TRBD2. The CDR3 is made up of 15 amino acids. Germline-derived CDR1 and CDR2 are LGHNA and YSLEER. Germline trimming cut 3 bases from V and 6 bases from J; bases unmatched to any gene: 6. The CDR3 protein is CASSHGLAVLDTQYF. CDR3 DNA: TGCGCCAGCAGCCACGGACTAGCGGTCCTGGATACGCAGTATTTT.

V usage is TRBV6-6 and J usage is TRBJ2-7; 11 positions agree with TRBD2. After removal of 4 bases from V and 9 bases from J, the junction contained 8 bases not matched to a gene. Germline lookup yields CDR1 MNHNY and CDR2 SVGAGI (reference sequence). This CDR3 spans 14 amino acids. Here the CDR3 DNA reads TGTGCCAGCAGTTCTCCACTAGCGGGAGTTCGGCAGTACGTC. Protein: CASSSPLAGVRQYV.

The count of this clone is one. The chain couples TRBV3-1 (or the pseudogene TRBV3-2) to TRBJ2-1; tentative D call: TRBD1 (6 bases). The CDR3 spans 15 residues. V shed 4 bases and J shed 6 bases, with 16 bases lying between them. Looked up from germline, CDR1 is LGHDT and CDR2 is YNNKEL (reference sequence). Here the CDR3 reads CASSPTGTPSNEQFF. In nucleotides, the CDR3 is TGTGCCAGCAGCCCCACCGGGACACCGTCCAATGAGCAGTTCTTC.

The V and J genes are TRBV19 and TRBJ1-5; no reliable D call. V lost 5 bases and J 0 bases, leaving 14 bases between the germline ends. Germline lookup yields CDR1 LNHDA and CDR2 SQIVND (reference sequence). This CDR3 has 16 amino acids. CDR3 coding DNA: TGTGCCAGTAGTCGCCCCGAGAGCAATAGCAATCAGCCCCAGCATTTT. Translating gives CASSRPESNSNQPQHF.

The chain joins TRBV19 to TRBJ1-6; 11 bases align to TRBD1. The CDR3 spans 14 residues. The V gene end was trimmed by 9 bases and the J gene end by 5 bases; junction bases not matched to a gene: 3. From germline, CDR1 is LNHDA and CDR2 SQIVND (reference sequence). The CDR3 is CASRTGGDNSPLHF. DNA for the CDR3: TGTGCCAGCAGGACAGGGGGCGATAATTCACCCCTCCACTTT.

This CDR3 is CASSQTKGTGAETQYF. CDR3 DNA sequence: TGTGCCAGCAGCCAGACTAAAGGGACAGGGGCTGAGACCCAGTACTTC. The V and J genes are TRBV4-2 and TRBJ2-5, with 10 bases matching TRBD1. V lost 3 bases, J lost 5 bases, and 9 bases stayed unmatched. Germline CDR1 is LGHNA and CDR2 is YNFKEQ. This CDR3 region has 16 residues.

This chain joins TRBV11-3 and TRBJ1-1; D call uncertain. The V gene lost 5 bases and the J gene lost 1 base, with 8 bases spanning the gap. CDR1 is SGHNT, CDR2 YENEEA, per germline. This CDR3 is 13 amino acids long. CDR3 DNA: TGTGCCAGCAGCGCGACCCGGAACACTGAAGCTTTCTTT. Encoded protein: CASSATRNTEAFF.

This clone turned up a few times. The chain uses TRBV7-2 and TRBJ2-3; 8 nucleotides align to TRBD1. CDR1 and CDR2 (germline): SGHTA, FQGNSA. V shed 3 bases and J 0 bases; nucleotides not matched to a gene: 5. CDR3 length: 16 amino acids. The CDR3 sequence is CASSFGDRISTDTQYF. Here the CDR3 DNA reads TGTGCCAGCAGCTTTGGGGACAGGATAAGCACAGATACGCAGTATTTT.

The rearrangement links TRBV30 to TRBJ2-3, with 8 bases aligning to TRBD2. Per the germline V gene, CDR1 is GTSNPN and CDR2 is SVGIG (reference sequence). Trimming at V came to 2 bases and at J to 4 bases, leaving 11 bases not matched to a gene. CDR3 length: 16 residues. Written as DNA, the CDR3 is TGTGCCTGGAGTATTTTCAGCGGGGGCCCTTCAGATACGCAGTATTTT. Its protein is CAWSIFSGGPSDTQYF.

The chain links TRBV18 to TRBJ1-4; D call uncertain. The V gene's germline CDR1 is KGHSH and CDR2 LQKENI. The CDR3 has 15 residues. V shed 2 bases and J shed 3 bases, with 10 bases lying between them. The CDR3 DNA sequence: TGTGCCAGCTCACCAGAGAAGAAAGCTAATGAAAAACTGTTTTTT. Its protein is CASSPEKKANEKLFF.

The V call is TRBV6-4, the J call TRBJ1-2; D may be TRBD1 (5 bases). The CDR3 has 13 residues. CDR1 and CDR2 (germline): MRHNA, SNTAGT. V lost 5 bases, J lost 6 bases, and 13 bases lay in between. The CDR3: CASSPQGGNGYTF. The CDR3 coding sequence is TGTGCCAGCAGTCCGCAGGGAGGGAATGGCTACACCTTC.

V gene TRBV25-1 combines with J gene TRBJ1-2; 8 nucleotides agree with TRBD1. Germline-derived CDR1 and CDR2 are MGHDK and SYGVNS. V lost 0 bases and J lost 10; bases outside the gene matches: 10. The CDR3 is 15 residues long. Here the CDR3 DNA reads TGTGCCAGCAGTGAATATTCCGGGACAGGAGTCATCTACACCTTC. It encodes CASSEYSGTGVIYTF.

This rearrangement joins TRBV7-2 to TRBJ1-2, with a possible D match to TRBD1 (6 bases). The germline gives CDR1 SGHTA, CDR2 FQGNSA. Trimming stripped 6 bases from V and 4 bases from J, with 21 bases between. This CDR3 spans 16 amino acids. The CDR3: CASRVTTGRFTYGYTF. CDR3 bases: TGTGCCAGCAGGGTTACTACAGGGCGTTTCACCTATGGCTACACCTTC.

In its sample, this clone was seen once. V is TRBV7-9 and J is TRBJ2-1, with D possibly being TRBD1 or TRBD2 (5 bases each). The length of the CDR3 is 14 residues. V lost 6 bases to trimming and J lost 8 bases, with 17 bases between them. Germline values: CDR1 SEHNR, CDR2 FQNEAQ (reference sequence). CDR3: CASSPPGLGDEQFF. CDR3 bases: TGTGCCAGCAGTCCCCCGGGATTGGGGGATGAGCAGTTCTTC.

The chain has TRBV7-9 and TRBJ2-7; 9 bases map to TRBD1. Losses at the gene ends were 5 bases for V and 5 bases for J; bases not matched to a gene: 4. This CDR3 has 13 residues. Germline CDR1 is SEHNR and CDR2 is FQNEAQ (reference sequence). Written as DNA, the CDR3 is TGTGCCAGCAGCCCACAGGGGGCCGACGAGCAGTACGTC. Encoded protein: CASSPQGADEQYV.

The rearrangement links TRBV6-6 to TRBJ1-6; no clear D. The V gene's germline CDR1 is MNHNY and CDR2 SVGAGI (reference sequence). The V gene lost 6 bases and the J gene lost 9 bases, with 15 bases spanning the gap. This CDR3 has 14 amino acids. The CDR3 is CASSYPEPGSPLHF. In nucleotides, the CDR3 is TGTGCCAGCAGCTATCCCGAACCTGGTTCACCCCTCCACTTT.

As regards this clone: The junction departs from the called germline gene at one end, perhaps through a read error. V and J are TRBV2 and TRBJ2-1, with 7 bases matching TRBD2. CDR3 size: 12 residues. The V gene's germline CDR1 is SNHLY and CDR2 FYNNEI. The CDR3 sequence is CASSELGRETLF. Written as DNA, the CDR3 is TGTGCCAGCAGTGAATTGGGGCGGGAGACCCTCTTC.

This chain connects TRBV6-1 to TRBJ1-1, with D hard to call. The CDR3 has 13 amino acids. Between the trimmed V and J ends, which lost 3 bases and 2 bases, there was a span of 7 bases. Per the germline V gene, CDR1 is MNHNS and CDR2 is SASEGT. CDR3 loop: CASSDVLNTEAFF. The CDR3 DNA reads TGTGCCAGCAGTGACGTACTCAACACTGAAGCTTTCTTT.

This clone showed up just a few times. This chain connects TRBV11-3 to TRBJ2-2; no definite D call. V lost 0 bases to trimming and J lost 4 bases, with 9 bases between them. The CDR3 length is 15 residues. CDR1 is SGHNT, CDR2 YENEEA, per germline. The CDR3 sequence: CASSLEGPSTGELFF. CDR3 bases: TGTGCCAGCAGCTTAGAAGGGCCCAGCACCGGGGAGCTGTTTTTT.

V gene TRBV2 combines with J gene TRBJ1-1; 8 positions match TRBD1. CDR3 length: 13 amino acids. J gave up 1 base and V 10 bases, and 5 bases lay outside the gene matches. Germline lookup yields CDR1 SNHLY and CDR2 FYNNEI. The CDR3 DNA sequence: TGTGCCACAGGGGGCCTCAGGAACACTGAAGCTTTCTTT. Its translation is CATGGLRNTEAFF.

This chain uses TRBV19 with TRBJ1-1, with D possibly matching TRBD1 (6 bases). The CDR3 extends over 14 amino acids. Germline V lookup: CDR1 LNHDA, CDR2 SQIVND (reference sequence). V was shortened by 2 bases and J by 3 bases, with 10 bases between the two germline ends. The CDR3 region has the DNA TGTGCCAGTAGTATAAGGTCAGGGGACACTGAAGCTTTCTTT. Its protein is CASSIRSGDTEAFF.

The chain recombines TRBV4-1 with TRBJ2-2; TRBD1 might be the D (5 bases). The CDR3 spans 16 residues. V gave up 4 bases and J gave up 1 base, with 13 bases separating them. In germline, CDR1 is MGHRA, CDR2 YSYEKL. The CDR3 here is CASSPLQGLNTGELFF. CDR3 DNA sequence: TGCGCCAGCAGCCCCCTCCAGGGATTGAACACCGGGGAGCTGTTTTTT.

The genes are TRBV18 and TRBJ2-1; 8 nucleotides line up with TRBD2. After removal of 2 bases from V and 7 bases from J, the junction contained 7 bases not matched to a gene. Germline V gene lookup returns CDR1 KGHSH and CDR2 LQKENI. The CDR3 is made up of 15 amino acids. CDR3 nucleotide sequence: TGTGCCAGCTCACCATCGGTAGCGGGGTTGAATGAGCAGTTCTTC. Translation gives CASSPSVAGLNEQFF.